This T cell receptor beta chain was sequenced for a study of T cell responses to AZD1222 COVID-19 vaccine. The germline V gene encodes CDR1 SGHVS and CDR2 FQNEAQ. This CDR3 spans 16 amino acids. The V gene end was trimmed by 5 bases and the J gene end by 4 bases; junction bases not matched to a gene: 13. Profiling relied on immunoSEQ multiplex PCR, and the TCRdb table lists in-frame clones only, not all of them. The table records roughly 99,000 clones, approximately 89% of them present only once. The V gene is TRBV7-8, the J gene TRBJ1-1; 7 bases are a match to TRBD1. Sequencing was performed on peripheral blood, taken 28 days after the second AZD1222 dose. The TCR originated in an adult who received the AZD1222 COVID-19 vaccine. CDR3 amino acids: CASSLRQGGWATEAFF. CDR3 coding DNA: TGTGCCAGCAGCCTCCGACAGGGCGGGTGGGCCACTGAAGCTTTCTTT.